What follows are 21 T cell receptor beta chains derived from one specimen sequenced in a study of CD8+ T cells in alopecia areata. Extracted RNA was reverse transcribed into cDNA, the sequencing template. Sequencing used immunoSEQ multiplex PCR; TCRdb keeps in-frame clones, though not all of them. This table holds 150,000 to 200,000 clones, 59% found once. Sample: CD4+ T cells sorted from blood, taken at week 0. These receptors came from a human donor with alopecia areata.

The CDR3 DNA reads TGTGCCAGCAGCCGTCGGGACAGGGGGCCCTACGAGCAGTACTTC. Translating it yields CASSRRDRGPYEQYF. V is TRBV14 and J is TRBJ2-7; 12 bases are a match to TRBD1. Germline CDR1 and CDR2: SGHDN and FVKESK. The CDR3 totals 15 residues. The junction had 3 bases not matched to a gene; V was cut back by 4 bases and J by 2 bases.

The chain recombines TRBV30 with TRBJ1-5; weak D call: TRBD1 (5 bases). In germline, CDR1 is GTSNPN, CDR2 SVGIG (reference sequence). The CDR3 has 14 residues. Trimming left V 0 bases short and J 5 bases short, with 11 bases between. The CDR3 spells CAWSVAGRHQPQHF. The CDR3 DNA follows: TGTGCCTGGAGTGTGGCAGGGAGACATCAGCCCCAGCATTTT.

This clone was seen a few times. The chain carries TRBV27 and TRBJ2-3; TRBD2 agrees at 13 bases. The length of the CDR3 is 17 residues. V was clipped by 8 bases and J by 1 base; unmatched bases: 9. Per germline, CDR1 MNHEY and CDR2 SMNVEV (reference sequence). CDR3 sequence (DNA): TGTGCCAGCGGATATAGACTAGCGGGGGGTCGCACAGATACGCAGTATTTT. It specifies CASGYRLAGGRTDTQYF.

As concerns this clone: This sample also contains other DNA sequences that code for the same CDR3. The chain is built from TRBV29-1 and TRBJ2-7; weak D call: TRBD2 (6 bases). Trimming pared 4 bases from V and 2 bases from J, leaving 6 bases between. Germline V gene sequence: CDR1 SQVTM, CDR2 ANQGSEA. This CDR3 has 11 amino acids. This chain's CDR3 is CSVAGAYEQYF. As DNA, the CDR3 is TGCAGCGTTGCGGGAGCCTACGAGCAGTACTTC.

This clone was found a few times. V usage is TRBV29-1 and J usage is TRBJ1-5; 7 nucleotides align to TRBD1. The ends lost 6 bases at V and 1 base at J; junction bases unmatched: 6. Germline CDR1 is SQVTM and CDR2 is ANQGSEA. The CDR3 contains 14 residues. CDR3 in amino acids: CSVAVGQSNQPQHF. CDR3 in DNA: TGCAGCGTCGCGGTGGGACAGAGCAATCAGCCCCAGCATTTT.

The chain combines TRBV25-1 with TRBJ1-1, with D perhaps TRBD1 (6 bases). The CDR3 has 15 amino acids. From germline, CDR1 is MGHDK and CDR2 SYGVNS. V was cut by 7 bases and J by 1 base, with 16 bases left in between. CDR3: CASKSGQTSNTEAFF. As DNA, the CDR3 is TGTGCCAGCAAATCCGGACAGACATCGAACACTGAAGCTTTCTTT.

This clone has just one count. The chain joins TRBV29-1 to TRBJ2-7; D possibly uses TRBD1 or TRBD2 (6 bases each). The CDR3 loop spans 13 amino acids. V was pared by 3 bases and J by 6 bases, with 15 bases between. The V gene's germline CDR1 is SQVTM and CDR2 ANQGSEA. CDR3 DNA sequence: TGCAGCGTTGACGGGGGCAGGGGACGCGAGCAGTACTTC. Amino acid sequence: CSVDGGRGREQYF.

In nucleotides, the CDR3 is TGTGCCAGCAAGAGGGCGGGGGAAGCCTACGAGCAGTACTTC. Translating gives CASKRAGEAYEQYF. The rearrangement joins TRBV6-5 to TRBJ2-7, with 7 bases fitting TRBD2. Trimming cost V 7 bases and J 2 bases; bases outside gene matches: 8. The germline CDR1 and CDR2 sequences are MNHEY and SVGAGI. The CDR3 is made up of 14 amino acids.

The rearrangement links TRBV19 to TRBJ2-6; D uncertain. The CDR3 covers 15 residues. V lost 6 bases to trimming and J lost 2 bases, with 11 bases between them. In germline, CDR1 is LNHDA, CDR2 SQIVND (reference sequence). CDR3 in amino acids: CASRTQQAGANVLTF. The CDR3 nucleotides are TGTGCCAGTAGAACACAGCAGGCTGGGGCCAACGTCCTGACTTTC. Looking up the rest from reference TRBV19 and TRBJ2-6 gives the full variable domain: DGGITQSPKYLFRKEGQNVTLSCEQNLNHDAMYWYRQDPGQGLRLIYYSQIVNDFQKGDIAEGYSVSREKKESFPLTVTSAQKNPTAFYLCASRTQQAGANVLTFGAGSRLTVL.

This clone occurred once. An end of the junction does not agree with germline; a read error may underlie this. The chain combines TRBV7-3 with TRBJ1-2; perhaps TRBD1 as D (5 bases). The CDR3 runs 13 residues. Germline V gives CDR1 SGHTA, CDR2 FQGTGA. The CDR3 reads CAGSLAGDGGYTF. CDR3 sequence (DNA): TGTGCCGGCAGCTTGGCGGGGGACGGCGGCTACACCTTC.

The chain has TRBV4-2 and TRBJ2-4; the match to TRBD1 covers 10 bases. The germline V gene has CDR1 LGHNA and CDR2 YNFKEQ. Germline trimming cut 2 bases from V and 4 bases from J; bases unmatched to any gene: 5. This CDR3 has 16 amino acids. The chain's CDR3 is CASSQQPGQGKNIQYF. As DNA, the CDR3 is TGTGCCAGCAGCCAACAACCGGGACAGGGGAAAAACATTCAGTACTTC.

The chain employs TRBV29-1 and TRBJ2-7; TRBD1 might be the D (6 bases). Per the germline V gene, CDR1 is SQVTM and CDR2 is ANQGSEA. The CDR3 is made up of 11 amino acids. V was clipped by 7 bases and J by 4 bases, with 11 bases between them. In nucleotides, the CDR3 is TGCAGCGGTTTACAGGGTTACGAGCAGTACTTC. Residues: CSGLQGYEQYF.

This clone was found once. V usage is TRBV6-1 and J usage is TRBJ1-1; TRBD1 matches at 11 bases. Germline V gene lookup returns CDR1 MNHNS and CDR2 SASEGT. Losses at the gene ends were 6 bases for V and 5 bases for J; bases not matched to a gene: 8. There are 15 residues in the CDR3. The chain's CDR3 is CASSPDRGRGTEAFF. Here the CDR3 DNA reads TGTGCCAGCAGCCCGGACAGGGGGCGAGGGACTGAAGCTTTCTTT.

The chain employs TRBV5-1 and TRBJ2-5; 9 bases map to TRBD1. This CDR3 region has 15 residues. Trimming at V came to 4 bases and at J to 0 bases, leaving 4 bases not matched to a gene. Per germline, CDR1 SGHRS and CDR2 YFSETQ. DNA for the CDR3: TGCGCCAGCAGCCTCGGGGACAGGGACCAAGAGACCCAGTACTTC. Protein sequence: CASSLGDRDQETQYF.

This chain uses TRBV29-1 with TRBJ1-1; no definite D call. This CDR3 comprises 11 residues. CDR1 and CDR2 (germline): SQVTM, ANQGSEA. V was clipped by 8 bases and J by 4 bases, with 11 bases between them. In DNA form, the CDR3 reads TGCAGCCTGGATAGCGGCACTGAAGCTTTCTTT. Translation gives CSLDSGTEAFF.

CDR3 region: CSALWDEQFF. The DNA of the CDR3 is TGCAGTGCTCTCTGGGATGAGCAGTTCTTC. The gene calls are TRBV20-1 and TRBJ2-1; D remains ambiguous. V was cut by 5 bases and J by 8 bases, with 7 bases left in between. The CDR3 runs to 10 residues. CDR1 DFQATT and CDR2 SNEGSKA come from the germline V gene (reference sequence).

The rearrangement joins TRBV7-9 to TRBJ2-5; D is uncertain. The germline V gene has CDR1 SEHNR and CDR2 FQNEAQ (reference sequence). CDR3 length: 15 residues. V was trimmed by 5 bases and J by 5 bases, leaving 18 bases between them. The CDR3 loop is CASSQTTAPMETQYF. The CDR3 DNA is TGTGCCAGCAGCCAAACAACCGCTCCAATGGAGACCCAGTACTTC.

The CDR3 coding sequence is TGTGCCAGCAGCCGCGCTGGGGATGCGAGCTACGAGCAGTACTTC. This sequence encodes CASSRAGDASYEQYF. The chain links TRBV4-2 to TRBJ2-7; D unresolved. The CDR3 extends over 15 amino acids. Per germline, CDR1 LGHNA and CDR2 YNFKEQ. Trimming took off 4 bases at V and 3 bases at J, with 16 bases between the two ends.

V and J are TRBV5-6 and TRBJ1-5, with D maybe TRBD1 (6 bases). V was trimmed by 1 base and J by 3 bases, leaving 8 bases between them. The germline V gene has CDR1 SGHDT and CDR2 YYEEEE. The CDR3 length is 14 residues. CDR3 amino acids: CASSLTGINQPQHF. The CDR3, as DNA: TGTGCCAGCAGCTTGACAGGGATCAATCAGCCCCAGCATTTT.

The chain joins TRBV6-1 to TRBJ1-2, with 11 bases that match TRBD1. This CDR3 comprises 14 residues. Germline loops: CDR1 MNHNS, CDR2 SASEGT. With 9 bases clipped from V and 5 bases from J, the junction kept 8 bases outside the gene matches. The CDR3 bases are TGTGCCAGGGACAGGGGGCATTCGACGTATGGCTACACCTTC. It encodes CARDRGHSTYGYTF.

The V call is TRBV5-1, the J call TRBJ2-5; D could derive from TRBD1 or TRBD2 (5 bases each). Germline V gene sequence: CDR1 SGHRS, CDR2 YFSETQ. This CDR3 comprises 14 residues. The V end was cut by 4 bases, the J end by 4 bases, with 14 bases between. For the CDR3, the DNA is TGCGCCAGCAGCCCCGGGGACGCCCGAGAGACCCAGTACTTC. Protein sequence: CASSPGDARETQYF.